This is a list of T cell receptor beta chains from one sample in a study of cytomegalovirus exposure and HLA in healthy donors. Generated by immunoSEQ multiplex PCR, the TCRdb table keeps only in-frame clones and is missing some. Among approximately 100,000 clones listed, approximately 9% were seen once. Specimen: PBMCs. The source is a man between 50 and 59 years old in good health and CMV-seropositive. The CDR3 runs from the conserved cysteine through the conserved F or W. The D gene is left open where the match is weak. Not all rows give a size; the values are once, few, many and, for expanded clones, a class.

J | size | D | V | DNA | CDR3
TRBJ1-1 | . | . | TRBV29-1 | TGCAGCGTTCTACCCGGACAGTTGATGAACACTGAAGCTTTCTTT | CSVLPGQLMNTEAFF
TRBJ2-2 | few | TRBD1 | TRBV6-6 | TGTGCCAGCAAGGGACAGGGATACACCGGGGAGCTGTTTTTT | CASKGQGYTGELFF
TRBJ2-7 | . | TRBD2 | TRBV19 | TGTGCCAGCCGGTCACTAGCGGGAGGAACATACGAGCAGTACTTC | CASRSLAGGTYEQYF
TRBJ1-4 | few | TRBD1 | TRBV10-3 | TGTGCCATCAGCCCAGGGGGAGCCCTCAATGAAAAACTGTTTTTT | CAISPGGALNEKLFF
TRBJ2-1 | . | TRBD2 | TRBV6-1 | TGTGCCAGCAGTGAAACGGGAGGGCCCAATGAGCAGTTCTTC | CASSETGGPNEQFF
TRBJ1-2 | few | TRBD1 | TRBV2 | TGTGCCAGCATGGGACAGGGAGTCGGTGGCTACACCTTC | CASMGQGVGGYTF
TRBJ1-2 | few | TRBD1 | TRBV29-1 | TGCAGCGTTAGACAGGGGAAGGGCTACACCTTC | CSVRQGKGYTF
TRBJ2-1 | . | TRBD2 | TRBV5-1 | TGCGCCAGCAGCTTGGATAGCGGGAGTTTGTATGAGCAGTTCTTC | CASSLDSGSLYEQFF
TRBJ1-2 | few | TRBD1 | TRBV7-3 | TGTGCCAGCAGCTCCTCTCCGGGACAGGGCCATGGCTACACCTTC | CASSSSPGQGHGYTF
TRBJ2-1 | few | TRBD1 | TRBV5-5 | TGTGCCAGCAGCTTTGGGACAGGTTACAATGAGCAGTTCTTC | CASSFGTGYNEQFF
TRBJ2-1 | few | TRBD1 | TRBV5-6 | TGTGCCAGCACCCAGACAGGGACCAATGAGCAGTTCTTC | CASTQTGTNEQFF
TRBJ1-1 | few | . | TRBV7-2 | TGTGCCAGCAGCTTTACAGAGAACACTGAAGCTTTCTTT | CASSFTENTEAFF
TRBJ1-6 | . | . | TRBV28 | TGTGCCAGCAAGGTGGAACCGGGGGCACCCCTCCACTTT | CASKVEPGAPLHF
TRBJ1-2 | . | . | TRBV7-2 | TGTGCCAGCAGCTTAGGCCCAGGGGACCCTGGCTACACCTTC | CASSLGPGDPGYTF
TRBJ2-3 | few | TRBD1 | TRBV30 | TGTGCCTGGAGTAGGGGACAGGGGGGCACAGATACGCAGTATTTT | CAWSRGQGGTDTQYF
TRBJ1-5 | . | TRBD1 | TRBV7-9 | TGTGCCAGCAACACCGGGACAGGGGTCAATCAGCCCCAGCATTTT | CASNTGTGVNQPQHF
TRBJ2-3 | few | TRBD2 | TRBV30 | TGTGCCTGGAGGATGGGACCTCTAGCGGGGTTCACAGATACGCAGTATTTT | CAWRMGPLAGFTDTQYF
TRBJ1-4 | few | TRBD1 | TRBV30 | TGTGCCTGTACTGGGACAGGGGATGAAAAACTGTTTTTT | CACTGTGDEKLFF
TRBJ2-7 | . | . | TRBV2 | TGTGCCAGCAGTAAGAGGAACGAGCAGTACTTC | CASSKRNEQYF
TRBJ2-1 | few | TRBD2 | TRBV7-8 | TGTGCCAGCAGCACCCTAGCGGGAGTACTTAACAATGAGCAGTTCTTC | CASSTLAGVLNNEQFF
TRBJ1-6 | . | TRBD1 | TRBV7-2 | TGTGCCAGCAGAGACAAGACAGGGCGGAATAATTCACCCCTCCACTTT | CASRDKTGRNNSPLHF
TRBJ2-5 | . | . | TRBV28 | TGTGCCAGCAGTTCCCTGGGGAGCCGATTCCAAGAGACCCAGTACTTC | CASSSLGSRFQETQYF
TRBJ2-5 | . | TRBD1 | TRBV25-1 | TGTGCCAGCAGTGAATCAGGGGGCCCTAAAGAGACCCAGTACTTC | CASSESGGPKETQYF
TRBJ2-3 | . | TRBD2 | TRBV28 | TGTGCCAGCAGTCCTAGGCCCGGGACTAGCGTAAGGGATACGCAGTATTTT | CASSPRPGTSVRDTQYF
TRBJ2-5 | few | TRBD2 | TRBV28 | TGTGCCAGCAGAACGGGAGGAGAGACCCAGTACTTC | CASRTGGETQYF
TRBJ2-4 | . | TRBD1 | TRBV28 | TGTGCCAGCAGTTGGACAGGGGCGCCTACACTAGCCAAAAACATTCAGTACTTC | CASSWTGAPTLAKNIQYF
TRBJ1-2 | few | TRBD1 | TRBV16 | TGTGCCAGCAGCCCACAGGGACAGGGTGGAGGCTACACCTTC | CASSPQGQGGGYTF
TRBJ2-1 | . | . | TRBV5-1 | TGCGCCAGCAGCTTGTCTGGGGCGGATAAAAATGAGCAGTTCTTC | CASSLSGADKNEQFF